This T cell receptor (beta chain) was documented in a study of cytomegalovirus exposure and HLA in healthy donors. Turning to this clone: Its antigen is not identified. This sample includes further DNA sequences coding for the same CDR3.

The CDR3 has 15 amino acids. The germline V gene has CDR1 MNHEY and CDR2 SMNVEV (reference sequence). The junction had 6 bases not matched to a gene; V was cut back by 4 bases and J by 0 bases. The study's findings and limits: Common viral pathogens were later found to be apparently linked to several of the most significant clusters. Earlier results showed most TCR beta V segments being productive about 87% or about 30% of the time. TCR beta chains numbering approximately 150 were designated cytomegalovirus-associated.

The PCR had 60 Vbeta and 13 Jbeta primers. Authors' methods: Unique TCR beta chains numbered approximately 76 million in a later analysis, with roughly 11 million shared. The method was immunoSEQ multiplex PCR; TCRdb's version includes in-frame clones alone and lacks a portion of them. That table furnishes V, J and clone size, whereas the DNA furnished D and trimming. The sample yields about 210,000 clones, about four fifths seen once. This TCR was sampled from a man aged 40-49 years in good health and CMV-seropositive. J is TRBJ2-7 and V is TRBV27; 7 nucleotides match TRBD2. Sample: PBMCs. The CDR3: CASSSPGLLSYEQYF. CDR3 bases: TGTGCCAGCAGTTCCCCGGGACTACTCTCCTACGAGCAGTACTTC.